These T cell receptor beta chains were read from a single sample in a study of cytotoxic CD8 clonotypes in ibrutinib-treated CLL. Libraries were prepared by immunoSEQ multiplex PCR; TCRdb keeps only in-frame clonotypes and omits some of them. In the table there are about 140,000 clones, approximately 90% of which are singletons. The material was PBMCs, obtained after 12 months of ibrutinib treatment. The receptors come from a human donor with chronic lymphocytic leukemia. CDR3s include the opening cysteine and the closing phenylalanine or tryptophan. D genes are given only for firm matches. Clone size is shown for a subset of rows, as once, few, many or a class of expanded clone.

d_gene: NA
j_gene: TRBJ2-7
v_gene: TRBV6-5
abundance: NA
CDR3nt: TGTGCCAGTACTGGAGCCACTGGCGAGCAGTACTTC
CDR3aa: CASTGATGEQYF

d_gene: NA
j_gene: TRBJ1-1
v_gene: TRBV19
abundance: NA
CDR3nt: TGTGCCAGTAGTATGATGGGGAACACTGAAGCTTTCTTT
CDR3aa: CASSMMGNTEAFF

d_gene: TRBD2
j_gene: TRBJ2-3
v_gene: TRBV11-2
abundance: once
CDR3nt: TGTGCCAGCAGCTTATCTAGCGGGCGCACAGATACGCAGTATTTT
CDR3aa: CASSLSSGRTDTQYF

d_gene: NA
j_gene: TRBJ1-4
v_gene: TRBV6-1
abundance: NA
CDR3nt: TGTGCCAGCAGTGCCGGGATGTCAGGCCATAATGAAAAACTGTTTTTT
CDR3aa: CASSAGMSGHNEKLFF

d_gene: NA
j_gene: TRBJ2-3
v_gene: TRBV7-2
abundance: NA
CDR3nt: TGTGCCAGCAGCCCCCGGACTGGCGTGGGAGATACGCAGTATTTT
CDR3aa: CASSPRTGVGDTQYF

d_gene: NA
j_gene: TRBJ1-1
v_gene: TRBV11-2
abundance: once
CDR3nt: TGTGCCAGCAGCTTAGTCCCCACTGAAGCTTTCTTT
CDR3aa: CASSLVPTEAFF

d_gene: TRBD1
j_gene: TRBJ2-3
v_gene: TRBV15
abundance: NA
CDR3nt: TGTGCCACCAGCACGGACAGGGGGGTCGCCTACACAGATACGCAGTATTTT
CDR3aa: CATSTDRGVAYTDTQYF

d_gene: NA
j_gene: TRBJ1-2
v_gene: TRBV5-4
abundance: once
CDR3nt: TGTGCCAGCAGCTTGGGTCTGGGAATGACGACTTATGGCTACACCTTC
CDR3aa: CASSLGLGMTTYGYTF

d_gene: NA
j_gene: TRBJ2-2
v_gene: TRBV28
abundance: NA
CDR3nt: TGTGCCAGCAGATTTACGACGGCGAACACCGGGGAGCTGTTTTTT
CDR3aa: CASRFTTANTGELFF

d_gene: TRBD1
j_gene: TRBJ1-5
v_gene: TRBV5-1
abundance: NA
CDR3nt: TGCGCCAGCAGCTTGGCAGGGGGCTGGCAGCCCCAGCATTTT
CDR3aa: CASSLAGGWQPQHF

d_gene: NA
j_gene: TRBJ2-7
v_gene: TRBV25-1
abundance: NA
CDR3nt: TGTGCCAGCAGTGAATCCCTGACCTTCTACGAGCAGTACTTC
CDR3aa: CASSESLTFYEQYF

d_gene: TRBD2
j_gene: TRBJ2-1
v_gene: TRBV28
abundance: NA
CDR3nt: TGTGCCAGCAGTGAACCGGGACTAGCGCTGAATGAGCAGTTCTTC
CDR3aa: CASSEPGLALNEQFF

d_gene: NA
j_gene: TRBJ1-3
v_gene: TRBV18
abundance: NA
CDR3nt: TGTGCCAGCTCATCAGGGCATGGAAACACCATATATTTT
CDR3aa: CASSSGHGNTIYF

d_gene: NA
j_gene: TRBJ2-5
v_gene: TRBV7-3
abundance: NA
CDR3nt: TGTGCCAGCAGCTCCACGGTACAGGGGACCCAGTACTTC
CDR3aa: CASSSTVQGTQYF

d_gene: NA
j_gene: TRBJ1-1
v_gene: TRBV4-1
abundance: NA
CDR3nt: TGCGCCAGCCCGAACACTGAAGCTTTCTTT
CDR3aa: CASPNTEAFF

d_gene: NA
j_gene: TRBJ2-2
v_gene: TRBV5-1
abundance: once
CDR3nt: TGCGCCAGCAGCTTGACTCAAACAGGGAACACCGGGGAGCTGTTTTTT
CDR3aa: CASSLTQTGNTGELFF

d_gene: NA
j_gene: TRBJ1-1
v_gene: TRBV28
abundance: NA
CDR3nt: TGTGCCAGCAGTCGAACGTTGGGAACTGAAGCTTTCTTT
CDR3aa: CASSRTLGTEAFF

d_gene: NA
j_gene: TRBJ2-7
v_gene: TRBV4-2
abundance: NA
CDR3nt: TGTGCCAGCAGCCAAGATCTGGGGACAACCTTCTCCTACGAGCAGTACTTC
CDR3aa: CASSQDLGTTFSYEQYF

d_gene: NA
j_gene: TRBJ1-3
v_gene: TRBV13
abundance: NA
CDR3nt: TGTGCCAGCAGCTGGGGATTAGGGCCCTCTGGAAACACCATATATTTT
CDR3aa: CASSWGLGPSGNTIYF

d_gene: TRBD2
j_gene: TRBJ2-5
v_gene: TRBV5-1
abundance: NA
CDR3nt: TGCGCCAGCAGCTCGGCTAGCGGAGAGACCCAGTACTTC
CDR3aa: CASSSASGETQYF

d_gene: NA
j_gene: TRBJ2-7
v_gene: TRBV5-4
abundance: NA
CDR3nt: TGTGCCAGCAGTAAAAGTTCGGGGCAGGGAGTGGTTTACGAGCAGTACTTC
CDR3aa: CASSKSSGQGVVYEQYF

d_gene: NA
j_gene: TRBJ2-1
v_gene: TRBV6-5
abundance: NA
CDR3nt: TGTGCCAGCAGTACCTCGGGCAGTTACAATGAGCAGTTCTTC
CDR3aa: CASSTSGSYNEQFF

d_gene: NA
j_gene: TRBJ2-7
v_gene: TRBV16
abundance: NA
CDR3nt: TGTGCCAGCAGCCGAAGGGAACTAGGACCCTACGAGCAGTACTTC
CDR3aa: CASSRRELGPYEQYF

d_gene: TRBD1
j_gene: TRBJ1-2
v_gene: TRBV18
abundance: once
CDR3nt: TGTGCCAGCTCACCCCGGGACAGGATCTTCTTC
CDR3aa: CASSPRDRIFF

d_gene: NA
j_gene: TRBJ2-3
v_gene: TRBV5-1
abundance: NA
CDR3nt: TGCGCCAGCAGCCTATTATTTGGGGGTGTAGACACAGATACGCAGTATTTT
CDR3aa: CASSLLFGGVDTDTQYF

d_gene: NA
j_gene: TRBJ1-2
v_gene: TRBV28
abundance: NA
CDR3nt: TGTGCCAGCAGTCCCTTTGCAGGGAATAGCTACACCTTC
CDR3aa: CASSPFAGNSYTF

d_gene: NA
j_gene: TRBJ1-5
v_gene: TRBV29-1
abundance: NA
CDR3nt: TGCAGCGTTGGAGGATCGGGAGGAGGCAATCAGCCCCAGCATTTT
CDR3aa: CSVGGSGGGNQPQHF

d_gene: NA
j_gene: TRBJ2-3
v_gene: TRBV7-9
abundance: NA
CDR3nt: TGTGCCAGCAGCTACCCGGGACCAGAGGCAGATACGCAGTATTTT
CDR3aa: CASSYPGPEADTQYF

d_gene: NA
j_gene: TRBJ1-1
v_gene: TRBV29-1
abundance: NA
CDR3nt: TGCAGCGTTGCGGACAGAACTGAAGCTTTCTTT
CDR3aa: CSVADRTEAFF

d_gene: NA
j_gene: TRBJ2-7
v_gene: TRBV7-7
abundance: NA
CDR3nt: TGTGCTAGCAGCTCGGACTTGAGCTCCTACGAGCAGTACTTC
CDR3aa: CASSSDLSSYEQYF

d_gene: TRBD2
j_gene: TRBJ2-7
v_gene: TRBV11-1
abundance: once
CDR3nt: TGTGCCAGCAGCAGTAGCGGGACCGAGCAGTACTTC
CDR3aa: CASSSSGTEQYF

d_gene: NA
j_gene: TRBJ1-1
v_gene: TRBV2
abundance: NA
CDR3nt: TGTGCCAGCATCCCAACGGAACCGAACACTGAAGCTTTCTTT
CDR3aa: CASIPTEPNTEAFF

d_gene: NA
j_gene: TRBJ1-1
v_gene: TRBV7-3
abundance: NA
CDR3nt: TGTGCCAGCAGCTTGATGGGACCGAACACTGAAGCTTTCTTT
CDR3aa: CASSLMGPNTEAFF

d_gene: TRBD2
j_gene: TRBJ2-5
v_gene: TRBV28
abundance: NA
CDR3nt: TGTGCCAGCAGGGAGCTAGCGGAGCCAGGATTAAATAGGGAGACCCAGTACTTC
CDR3aa: CASRELAEPGLNRETQYF

d_gene: NA
j_gene: TRBJ1-3
v_gene: TRBV7-9
abundance: once
CDR3nt: TGTGCCAGCAGCTGGGAGGGGATGGGAAACACCATATATTTT
CDR3aa: CASSWEGMGNTIYF

d_gene: NA
j_gene: TRBJ2-3
v_gene: TRBV19
abundance: NA
CDR3nt: TGTGCCAGTAGTACAACCATGGACTCAGATACGCAGTATTTT
CDR3aa: CASSTTMDSDTQYF

d_gene: NA
j_gene: TRBJ2-7
v_gene: TRBV7-8
abundance: NA
CDR3nt: TGTGCCAGCACCGTGGAGTTACAATACGAGCAGTACTTC
CDR3aa: CASTVELQYEQYF

d_gene: NA
j_gene: TRBJ1-6
v_gene: TRBV7-6
abundance: once
CDR3nt: TGTGCCAGCAGTCGTCGCAACACAAATTCACCCCTCCACTTT
CDR3aa: CASSRRNTNSPLHF

d_gene: NA
j_gene: TRBJ2-7
v_gene: TRBV6-5
abundance: NA
CDR3nt: TGTGCCAGCAGTACTGACGTTGGGAACGAGCAGTACTTC
CDR3aa: CASSTDVGNEQYF

d_gene: NA
j_gene: TRBJ2-7
v_gene: TRBV7-9
abundance: NA
CDR3nt: TGTGCCAGCAGCTCCCCGGAGGGGGAGATTTCCTACGAGCAGTACTTC
CDR3aa: CASSSPEGEISYEQYF

d_gene: TRBD1
j_gene: TRBJ1-6
v_gene: TRBV7-2
abundance: NA
CDR3nt: TGTGCCAGCAGCTTGGGAATCGACAGGGAGCTCCACTTT
CDR3aa: CASSLGIDRELHF

d_gene: TRBD1
j_gene: TRBJ2-5
v_gene: TRBV28
abundance: NA
CDR3nt: TGTGCCAGCAGTTTCCCGACAGGGAAAGAGACCCAGTACTTC
CDR3aa: CASSFPTGKETQYF

d_gene: TRBD1
j_gene: TRBJ1-5
v_gene: TRBV7-8
abundance: NA
CDR3nt: TGTGCCAGCAGCTTCAACCCCTACGGGACAGTAGATCAGCCCCAGCATTTT
CDR3aa: CASSFNPYGTVDQPQHF

d_gene: NA
j_gene: TRBJ1-2
v_gene: TRBV28
abundance: NA
CDR3nt: TGTGCCAGCAGTCTCAGGACGGGAGGCTACACCTTC
CDR3aa: CASSLRTGGYTF

d_gene: NA
j_gene: TRBJ1-1
v_gene: TRBV5-4
abundance: few
CDR3nt: TGTGCCAGCAGCTACCGACACCGGAAGAACACTGAAGCTTTCTTT
CDR3aa: CASSYRHRKNTEAFF

d_gene: NA
j_gene: TRBJ2-7
v_gene: TRBV11-2
abundance: once
CDR3nt: TGTGCCAGCAGCTTGAGCGGTAGCTCCTACGAGCAGTACTTC
CDR3aa: CASSLSGSSYEQYF

d_gene: NA
j_gene: TRBJ1-1
v_gene: TRBV28
abundance: NA
CDR3nt: TGTGCCAGCAGTTCCGGACAGTTGAACACTGAAGCTTTCTTT
CDR3aa: CASSSGQLNTEAFF

d_gene: NA
j_gene: TRBJ2-5
v_gene: TRBV14
abundance: NA
CDR3nt: TGTGCCAGCAGCCAAGAGGCGGGGACCCAGTACTTC
CDR3aa: CASSQEAGTQYF

d_gene: NA
j_gene: TRBJ1-2
v_gene: TRBV7-2
abundance: few
CDR3nt: TGTGCCAGCAGCCCAGGGTTTAGGGCAGCGAATGGCTACACCTTC
CDR3aa: CASSPGFRAANGYTF

d_gene: TRBD1
j_gene: TRBJ1-5
v_gene: TRBV19
abundance: once
CDR3nt: TGTGCCAGTAGTCCAGGACAGGGCGGGCAGCCCCAGCATTTT
CDR3aa: CASSPGQGGQPQHF

d_gene: NA
j_gene: TRBJ1-5
v_gene: TRBV30
abundance: NA
CDR3nt: TGTGCCTGGAGTGGCGCGGGGGGTCAGCCCCAGCATTTT
CDR3aa: CAWSGAGGQPQHF

d_gene: TRBD1
j_gene: TRBJ2-7
v_gene: TRBV28
abundance: NA
CDR3nt: TGTGCCAGCAGCCTAGGGTTTGGGGACAGGGTCTACGAGCAGTACTTC
CDR3aa: CASSLGFGDRVYEQYF

d_gene: TRBD2
j_gene: TRBJ2-7
v_gene: TRBV7-9
abundance: NA
CDR3nt: TGTGCCAGCAGCCGGATACTAGCGGGTACGTTCGAGCAGTACTTC
CDR3aa: CASSRILAGTFEQYF

d_gene: NA
j_gene: TRBJ2-3
v_gene: TRBV5-8
abundance: NA
CDR3nt: TGTGCCAGCAGCCCCGACTTGAAAGGGGGAGATACGCAGTATTTT
CDR3aa: CASSPDLKGGDTQYF

d_gene: TRBD1
j_gene: TRBJ2-1
v_gene: TRBV27
abundance: once
CDR3nt: TGTGCCATCACAGGGGCGCGCAATGAGCAGTTCTTC
CDR3aa: CAITGARNEQFF

d_gene: NA
j_gene: TRBJ1-2
v_gene: TRBV7-9
abundance: NA
CDR3nt: TGTGCCACCCCCCAGACAGGTTCATATGGCTACACCTTC
CDR3aa: CATPQTGSYGYTF